The clone carrying this T cell receptor beta chain was picked up a small number of times. Recently diagnosed hyperthyroidism of less than 2 months' duration affected patients aged 18 to 65. The PBMCs were taken from approximately 9 ml of fresh peripheral blood. Amplification of TCR beta CDR3 regions was performed using RNA transcripts as template. HTBI primers were employed in a first-round RT-PCR of the TCR CDR3. TCRdb itself ran the multiplex PCR reads through MiXCR, one entry per CDR3 protein. The sample has 460,000 or so distinct CDR3 sequences, around 15% seen once; the top ten hold about 17%. This sample is part of a study of T cells in Graves' hyperthyroidism and ophthalmopathy. Germline loops: CDR1 MGHDK, CDR2 SYGVNS. The germline V and J ends were trimmed by 5 bases and 0 bases, with 13 bases remaining between them. The CDR3 contains 15 residues.

This TCR was recovered from a young woman with Graves' hyperthyroidism. The source material was blood. This chain connects TRBV25-1 to TRBJ1-1, with a possible D match to TRBD1 (5 bases). The chain's CDR3 is CASSKPGTLNTEAFF. In nucleotides, the CDR3 is TGTGCCAGCAGTAAGCCGGGGACCTTGAACACTGAAGCTTTCTTT.